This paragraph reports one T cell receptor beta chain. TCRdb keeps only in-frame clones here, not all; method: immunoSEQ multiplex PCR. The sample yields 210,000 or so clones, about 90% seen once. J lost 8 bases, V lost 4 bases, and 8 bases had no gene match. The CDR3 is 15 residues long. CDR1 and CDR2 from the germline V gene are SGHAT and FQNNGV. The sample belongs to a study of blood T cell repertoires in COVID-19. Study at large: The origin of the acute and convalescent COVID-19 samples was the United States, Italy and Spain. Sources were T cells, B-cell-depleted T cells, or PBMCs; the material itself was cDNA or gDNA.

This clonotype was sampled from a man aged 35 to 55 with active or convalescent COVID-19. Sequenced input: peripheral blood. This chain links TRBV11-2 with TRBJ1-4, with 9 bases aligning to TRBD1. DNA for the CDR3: TGTGCCAGCAGCTCGTATACAGGGGGCCGGGAAAAACTGTTTTTT. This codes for CASSSYTGGREKLFF.